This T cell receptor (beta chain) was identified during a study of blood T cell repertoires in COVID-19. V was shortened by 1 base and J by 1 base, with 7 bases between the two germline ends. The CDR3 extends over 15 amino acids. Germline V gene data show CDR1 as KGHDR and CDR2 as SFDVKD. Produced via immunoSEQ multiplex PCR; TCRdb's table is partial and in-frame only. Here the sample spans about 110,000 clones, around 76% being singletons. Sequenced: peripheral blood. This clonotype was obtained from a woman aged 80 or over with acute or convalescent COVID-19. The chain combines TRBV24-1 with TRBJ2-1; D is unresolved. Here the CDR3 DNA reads TGTGCCACCAGTGATTTCACGGGTTCCTACAATGAGCAGTTCTTC. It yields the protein CATSDFTGSYNEQFF.